Below, 23 T cell receptor beta chains from the same sample are listed, as sequenced in a study of T cell responses to AZD1222 COVID-19 vaccine. Only in-frame clones appear in the TCRdb table, and some are missing; sequencing was by immunoSEQ multiplex PCR. The table includes 85,000 to 120,000 clones, approximately 81% detected once. The sequencing used peripheral blood, collected on day 0 of AZD1222 vaccination. All receptors come from an adult in good health.

This clone was observed a handful of times. The chain employs TRBV5-4 and TRBJ2-7; D gene uncertain. This CDR3 is 15 amino acids long. Germline CDR1 is SGHNT and CDR2 is YYREEE (reference sequence). The V end lost 4 bases, the J end lost 3 bases, and 17 bases lay between the germline ends. CDR3 nucleotide sequence: TGTGCCAGCAGCACCACAGACTCGGGTGGCTACGAGCAGTACTTC. It encodes CASSTTDSGGYEQYF.

V and J are TRBV11-3 and TRBJ2-7; TRBD1 might be the D (6 bases). CDR1 SGHNT and CDR2 YENEEA come from the germline V gene. The ends were cut back, 4 bases at V and 4 bases at J, with 11 bases in the middle. This CDR3 is built from 13 residues. The CDR3 sequence: CASSSLQGYEQYF. As DNA, the CDR3 is TGTGCCAGCAGCTCGCTACAGGGATACGAGCAGTACTTC.

V is TRBV6-6 and J is TRBJ2-2; 8 nucleotides align to TRBD1. The CDR3 contains 11 residues. Germline CDR1 is MNHNY and CDR2 is SVGAGI (reference sequence). V was clipped by 4 bases and J by 15 bases; unmatched bases: 4. The CDR3, as DNA: TGTGCCAGCAGTTCAGGGGGCGGGGTGTTTTTT. The encoded protein is CASSSGGGVFF.

This chain links TRBV5-1 with TRBJ1-1; 9 positions agree with TRBD1. The CDR3 is 16 amino acids. CDR1 and CDR2 (germline): SGHRS, YFSETQ. J was trimmed by 1 base and V by 4 bases; bases with no gene match: 8. This chain's CDR3 is CASSSPGQGGNTEAFF. CDR3 nucleotides: TGCGCCAGCAGCAGCCCGGGACAGGGTGGGAACACTGAAGCTTTCTTT.

This clone was detected only once. The chain employs TRBV18 and TRBJ2-7; 8 nucleotides match TRBD2. CDR1 is KGHSH and CDR2 is LQKENI in the germline V gene. With 1 base clipped from V and 3 bases from J, the junction kept 8 bases outside the gene matches. The CDR3 has 16 amino acids. CDR3 region: CASSPQRAGGVYEQYF. CDR3 nucleotide sequence: TGTGCCAGCTCACCACAAAGGGCGGGGGGCGTCTACGAGCAGTACTTC.

This chain connects TRBV11-3 to TRBJ1-6; 8 bases line up with TRBD1. V shed 4 bases and J 2 bases; nucleotides not matched to a gene: 7. The CDR3 covers 17 residues. The germline V gene has CDR1 SGHNT and CDR2 YENEEA. The CDR3 spells CASSSETGVAYNSPLHF. The CDR3, as DNA: TGTGCCAGCAGCTCGGAGACAGGGGTTGCCTATAATTCACCCCTCCACTTT.

This chain uses TRBV11-3 with TRBJ1-4, with D perhaps matching TRBD1 (6 bases). The ends were cut back, 3 bases at V and 4 bases at J, with 9 bases in the middle. The CDR3 extends over 14 amino acids. Per the germline V gene, CDR1 is SGHNT and CDR2 is YENEEA. CDR3 in DNA: TGTGCCAGCAGCTTGGGGGCGATTAATGAAAAACTGTTTTTT. Its translation is CASSLGAINEKLFF.

Only one count was recorded for this clone. The chain joins TRBV30 to TRBJ1-2, with D maybe TRBD1 (6 bases). V was trimmed by 0 bases and J by 0 bases, leaving 23 bases between them. CDR3 size: 19 residues. Germline assignment: CDR1 GTSNPN and CDR2 SVGIG (reference sequence). CDR3: CAWSVELTLDSRSNYGYTF. The CDR3 DNA is TGTGCCTGGAGTGTCGAACTTACCCTGGACAGCCGTTCTAACTATGGCTACACCTTC.

This rearrangement joins TRBV10-3 to TRBJ2-1; 9 nucleotides match TRBD2. The CDR3 sequence is 17 residues long. Germline CDR1 is ENHRY and CDR2 is SYGVKD. The J segment lost 0 bases and the V segment lost 8 bases, leaving 11 bases of the junction unmatched. DNA of the CDR3: TGTGCCATCTCGGGTAGCGGGAGCCAGAGCTCCTACAATGAGCAGTTCTTC. It specifies CAISGSGSQSSYNEQFF.

This clone showed up just a few times. The rearrangement joins TRBV27 to TRBJ1-4; tentatively, D is TRBD1 (6 bases). V lost 5 bases to trimming and J lost 0 bases, with 10 bases between them. The CDR3 runs 15 residues. The germline CDR1 and CDR2 sequences are MNHEY and SMNVEV (reference sequence). CDR3 region: CASSRGLSTNEKLFF. The CDR3 coding sequence is TGTGCCAGCAGTCGGGGGCTCTCAACTAATGAAAAACTGTTTTTT.

The V and J genes are TRBV7-2 and TRBJ2-2; D might be TRBD1 (5 bases). The CDR3 sequence is 15 residues long. The ends were cut back, 0 bases at V and 4 bases at J, with 9 bases in the middle. The V gene's germline CDR1 is SGHTA and CDR2 FQGNSA. The CDR3 reads CASSLARVGTGELFF. Written as DNA, the CDR3 is TGTGCCAGCAGCTTAGCCAGGGTTGGCACCGGGGAGCTGTTTTTT.

The CDR3 here is CASSQGAGELFF. The CDR3 nucleotides read TGCGCCAGCAGTCAGGGGGCCGGGGAGCTGTTTTTT. The genes are TRBV10-2 and TRBJ2-2, with TRBD1 matching over 7 bases. Trimming at V came to 5 bases and at J to 6 bases, leaving 0 bases not matched to a gene. This CDR3 contains 12 residues. Germline V gene data show CDR1 as WSHSY and CDR2 as SAAADI.

This chain joins TRBV19 and TRBJ2-2; D is possibly TRBD1 (5 bases). CDR1 and CDR2 from the germline V gene are LNHDA and SQIVND (reference sequence). V was cut by 3 bases and J by 4 bases, with 15 bases left in between. The CDR3 extends over 16 amino acids. The CDR3 here is CASSIRFQGGTGELFF. CDR3 DNA: TGTGCCAGTAGTATCAGATTTCAGGGCGGCACCGGGGAGCTGTTTTTT.

The DNA for the CDR3 is TGTGCCAGCTCACCACAGCGGGGGCACAATGAGCAGTTCTTC. Its protein is CASSPQRGHNEQFF. The V gene is TRBV18, the J gene TRBJ2-1; TRBD2 matches at 8 bases. CDR3 length: 14 residues. The junction had 1 base not matched to a gene; V was cut back by 1 base and J by 5 bases. Germline V gene data show CDR1 as KGHSH and CDR2 as LQKENI.

V is TRBV12-3 or TRBV12-4 and J is TRBJ1-2; D gene ambiguous. The CDR3 has 12 amino acids. V was clipped by 3 bases and J by 5 bases, with 7 bases between them. CDR3: CASSFPGYGYTF. The CDR3 DNA follows: TGTGCCAGCAGTTTCCCTGGATATGGCTACACCTTC.

This chain links TRBV28 with TRBJ1-1; D gene uncertain. V was shortened by 2 bases and J by 6 bases, with 10 bases between the two germline ends. The CDR3 has 13 amino acids. Germline-derived CDR1 and CDR2 are MDHEN and SYDVKM. CDR3 sequence: CASSLGYQPEAFF. As DNA, the CDR3 is TGTGCCAGCAGTTTAGGGTACCAACCTGAAGCTTTCTTT.

This chain connects TRBV19 to TRBJ2-7; maybe TRBD2 (5 bases). Trimming pared 0 bases from V and 4 bases from J, leaving 7 bases between. Germline V gives CDR1 LNHDA, CDR2 SQIVND (reference sequence). The CDR3 totals 13 residues. CDR3 nucleotides: TGTGCCAGTAGTATAGATGCGGGTTACGAGCAGTACTTC. Translated: CASSIDAGYEQYF. The full variable domain, in which reference TRBV19 and TRBJ2-7 provide the parts outside the CDR3, is DGGITQSPKYLFRKEGQNVTLSCEQNLNHDAMYWYRQDPGQGLRLIYYSQIVNDFQKGDIAEGYSVSREKKESFPLTVTSAQKNPTAFYLCASSIDAGYEQYFGPGTRLTVT.

V gene TRBV6-2 or TRBV6-3 combines with J gene TRBJ2-1, with TRBD2 matching over 7 bases. The CDR3 loop spans 15 amino acids. Germline trimming cut 1 base from V and 4 bases from J; bases unmatched to any gene: 4. In germline, CDR1 is MNHEY, CDR2 SVGEGT. The CDR3 coding sequence is TGTGCCAGCAGTTACTTGGCGGGGGAGTACAATGAGCAGTTCTTC. It encodes CASSYLAGEYNEQFF.

The chain couples TRBV7-2 to TRBJ2-2, with D possibly being TRBD2 (7 bases). V was clipped by 8 bases and J by 7 bases, with 11 bases between them. The CDR3 covers 12 residues. Looked up from germline, CDR1 is SGHTA and CDR2 is FQGNSA. The CDR3 spells CASGGAVGELFF. The CDR3 nucleotides read TGTGCCAGCGGGGGGGCTGTCGGGGAGCTGTTTTTT.

V and J are TRBV4-3 and TRBJ2-1; 11 bases agree with TRBD2. Trimming took 6 bases from V and 7 from J; bases not matched to a gene: 5. CDR3 length equals 14 residues. Per the germline V gene, CDR1 is LGHNA and CDR2 is YSLEER. The CDR3 here is CASRTGTSGNEQFF. The DNA for the CDR3 is TGCGCCAGCAGAACCGGGACTAGCGGAAATGAGCAGTTCTTC.

This clone occurred a few times. The chain joins TRBV6-1 to TRBJ1-3; D is unclear. The CDR3 totals 16 residues. The germline V gene has CDR1 MNHNS and CDR2 SASEGT. V gave up 4 bases and J gave up 2 bases, with 15 bases separating them. The CDR3 spells CASSARGGSAGNTIYF. In nucleotides, the CDR3 is TGTGCCAGCAGTGCCCGCGGAGGGTCGGCTGGAAACACCATATATTTT.

The chain couples TRBV10-2 to TRBJ1-1, with a weak D call TRBD1 (5 bases). The length of the CDR3 is 15 residues. Trimming took off 0 bases at V and 9 bases at J, with 17 bases between the two ends. In germline, CDR1 is WSHSY, CDR2 SAAADI. The chain's CDR3 is CASSESGTGTAKAFF. CDR3 in DNA: TGCGCCAGCAGTGAGTCGGGGACCGGGACGGCGAAAGCTTTCTTT.

The rearrangement links TRBV18 to TRBJ1-3; no clear D gene. The germline V and J ends were trimmed by 2 bases and 0 bases, with 8 bases remaining between them. The CDR3 has 15 amino acids. CDR1 and CDR2 (germline): KGHSH, LQKENI. CDR3 loop: CASSPVTNSGNTIYF. CDR3 bases: TGTGCCAGCTCACCAGTCACAAACTCTGGAAACACCATATATTTT.